This T cell receptor beta chain was captured by sequencing in a study of vaccination and CD4 T cells after COVID-19. The sample's time point: late sampling 161 to 241 days after vaccination in a few convalescent patients. Germline V gene lookup returns CDR1 MDHEN and CDR2 SYDVKM. This CDR3 comprises 14 residues. Losses at the gene ends were 7 bases for V and 10 bases for J; bases not matched to a gene: 6. One entry per CDR3 protein, called by TCRdb with MiXCR from the PCR reads. The data hold roughly 30,000 distinct CDR3 sequences, with 45% to 60% observed a single time. The sample consisted of CD4+ T cells from blood, taken about 7 months after SARS-CoV-2 vaccination. This sequence joins TRBV28 and TRBJ1-6; 11 nucleotides agree with TRBD1. This TCR was recovered from a human donor who had recovered from COVID-19. CDR3 loop: CASTRGTGGSPLHF. CDR3 coding DNA: TGTGCCAGCACCAGGGGGACAGGGGGGTCACCCCTCCACTTT.